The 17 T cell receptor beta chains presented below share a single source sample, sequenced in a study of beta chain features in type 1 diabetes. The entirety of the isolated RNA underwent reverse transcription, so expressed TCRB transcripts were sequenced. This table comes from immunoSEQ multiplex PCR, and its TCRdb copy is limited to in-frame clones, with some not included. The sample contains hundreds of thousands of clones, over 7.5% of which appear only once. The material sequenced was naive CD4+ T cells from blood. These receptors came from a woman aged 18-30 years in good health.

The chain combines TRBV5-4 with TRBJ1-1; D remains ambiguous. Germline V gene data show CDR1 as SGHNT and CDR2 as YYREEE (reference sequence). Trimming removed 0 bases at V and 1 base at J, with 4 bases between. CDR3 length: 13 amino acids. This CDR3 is CASSLDTNTEAFF. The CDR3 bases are TGTGCCAGCAGCTTGGACACGAACACTGAAGCTTTCTTT.

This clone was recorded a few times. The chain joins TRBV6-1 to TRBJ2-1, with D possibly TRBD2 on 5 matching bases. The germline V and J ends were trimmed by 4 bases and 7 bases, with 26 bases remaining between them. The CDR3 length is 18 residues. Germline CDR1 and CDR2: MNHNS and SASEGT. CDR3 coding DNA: TGTGCCAGCAGTGGAAAGGGCTCGGGGTCCGCGCAGGTTAATGAGCAGTTCTTC. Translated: CASSGKGSGSAQVNEQFF.

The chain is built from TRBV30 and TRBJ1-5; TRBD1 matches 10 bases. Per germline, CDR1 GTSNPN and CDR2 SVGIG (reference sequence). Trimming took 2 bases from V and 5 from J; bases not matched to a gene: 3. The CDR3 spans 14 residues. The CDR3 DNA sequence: TGTGCCTGGAGTCGGACAGGGGGAGATCAGCCCCAGCATTTT. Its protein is CAWSRTGGDQPQHF.

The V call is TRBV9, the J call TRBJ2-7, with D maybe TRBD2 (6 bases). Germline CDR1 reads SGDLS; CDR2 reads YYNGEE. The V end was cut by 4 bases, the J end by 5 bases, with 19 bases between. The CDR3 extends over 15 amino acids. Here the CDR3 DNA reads TGTGCCAGCAGCACTCCCGGGACGGGACTCCACGAGCAGTACTTC. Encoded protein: CASSTPGTGLHEQYF.

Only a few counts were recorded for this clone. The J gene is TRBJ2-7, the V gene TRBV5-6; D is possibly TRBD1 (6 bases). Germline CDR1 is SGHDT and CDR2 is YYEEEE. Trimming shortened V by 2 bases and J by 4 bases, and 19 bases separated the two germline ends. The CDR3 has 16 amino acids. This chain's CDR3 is CASSFRVVTGTYEQYF. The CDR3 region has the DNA TGTGCCAGCAGCTTTAGGGTTGTGACAGGCACTTACGAGCAGTACTTC.

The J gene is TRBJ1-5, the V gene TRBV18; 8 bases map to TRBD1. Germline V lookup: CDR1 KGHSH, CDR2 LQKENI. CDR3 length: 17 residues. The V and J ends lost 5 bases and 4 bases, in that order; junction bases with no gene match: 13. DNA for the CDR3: TGTGCCAGCTCAACCCAACCGACAGGGGCCTCGAATCAGCCCCAGCATTTT. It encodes CASSTQPTGASNQPQHF.

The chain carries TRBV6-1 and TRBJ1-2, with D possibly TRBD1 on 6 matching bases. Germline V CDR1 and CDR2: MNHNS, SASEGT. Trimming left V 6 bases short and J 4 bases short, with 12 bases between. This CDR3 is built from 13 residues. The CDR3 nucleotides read TGTGCCAGCAGAAGACAGGTCACCTATGGCTACACCTTC. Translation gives CASRRQVTYGYTF.

As DNA, the CDR3 is TGTGCCAGCAGTATGTCAGGAATCCCAGAGACCCAGTACTTC. This encodes CASSMSGIPETQYF. The chain employs TRBV27 and TRBJ2-5; D not certain. The CDR3 length is 14 residues. Germline loops: CDR1 MNHEY, CDR2 SMNVEV (reference sequence). V was shortened by 5 bases and J by 4 bases, with 14 bases between the two germline ends.

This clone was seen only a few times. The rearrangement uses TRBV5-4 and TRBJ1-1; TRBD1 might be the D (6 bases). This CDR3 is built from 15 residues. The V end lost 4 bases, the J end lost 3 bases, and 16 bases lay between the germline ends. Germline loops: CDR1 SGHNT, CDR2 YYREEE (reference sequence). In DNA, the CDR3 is TGTGCCAGCAGCCCCCGACAGGATGGATACACTGAAGCTTTCTTT. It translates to CASSPRQDGYTEAFF.

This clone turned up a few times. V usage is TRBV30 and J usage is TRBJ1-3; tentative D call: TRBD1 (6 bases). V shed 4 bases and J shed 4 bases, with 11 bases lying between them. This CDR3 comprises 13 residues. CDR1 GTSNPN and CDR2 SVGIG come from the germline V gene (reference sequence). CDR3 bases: TGTGCCTGGAATTTGGGGGCCGGAAACACCATATATTTT. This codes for CAWNLGAGNTIYF.

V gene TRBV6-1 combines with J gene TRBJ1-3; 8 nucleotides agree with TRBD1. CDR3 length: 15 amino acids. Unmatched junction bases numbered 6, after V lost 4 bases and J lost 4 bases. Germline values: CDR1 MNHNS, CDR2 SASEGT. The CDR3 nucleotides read TGTGCCAGCAGTGTCCGGACAGGGTTCGGAAACACCATATATTTT. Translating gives CASSVRTGFGNTIYF.

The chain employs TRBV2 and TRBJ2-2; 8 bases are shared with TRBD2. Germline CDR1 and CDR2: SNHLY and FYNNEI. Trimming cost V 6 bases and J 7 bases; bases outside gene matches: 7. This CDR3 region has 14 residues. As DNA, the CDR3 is TGTGCCAGCAGGCCGGGACTAGAGGTCGGGGAGCTGTTTTTT. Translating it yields CASRPGLEVGELFF. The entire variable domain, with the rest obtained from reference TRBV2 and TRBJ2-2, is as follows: EPEVTQTPSHQVTQMGQEVILRCVPISNHLYFYWYRQILGQKVEFLVSFYNNEISEKSEIFDDQFSVERPDGSNFTLKIRSTKLEDSAMYFCASRPGLEVGELFFGEGSRLTVL.

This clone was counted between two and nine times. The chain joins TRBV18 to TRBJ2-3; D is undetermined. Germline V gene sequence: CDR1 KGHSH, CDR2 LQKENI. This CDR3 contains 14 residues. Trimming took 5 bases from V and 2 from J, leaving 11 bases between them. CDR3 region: CASSVRASTDTQYF. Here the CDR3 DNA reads TGTGCCAGCTCAGTCCGAGCTTCCACAGATACGCAGTATTTT.

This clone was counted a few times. CDR3 sequence reads: CASSRGVTEAFF. DNA for the CDR3: TGTGCCAGCAGTCGAGGTGTGACTGAAGCTTTCTTT. The chain couples TRBV7-9 to TRBJ1-1, with D unclear. The CDR3 totals 12 residues. The V end was cut by 6 bases, the J end by 5 bases, with 10 bases between. The germline gives CDR1 SEHNR, CDR2 FQNEAQ (reference sequence).

DNA for the CDR3: TGTGCCTGGAGCCTAACCAGGACAGGGCCCACAGATACGCAGTATTTT. This encodes CAWSLTRTGPTDTQYF. The genes are TRBV30 and TRBJ2-3; the match to TRBD1 covers 8 bases. Germline-derived CDR1 and CDR2 are GTSNPN and SVGIG (reference sequence). This CDR3 contains 16 residues. The trim removed 3 bases at V and 2 bases at J, leaving 10 bases unmatched.

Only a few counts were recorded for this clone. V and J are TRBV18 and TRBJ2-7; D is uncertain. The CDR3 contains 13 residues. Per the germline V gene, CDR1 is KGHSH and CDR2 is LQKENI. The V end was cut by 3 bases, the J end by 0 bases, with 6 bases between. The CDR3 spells CASSPLSSYEQYF. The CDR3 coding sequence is TGTGCCAGCTCACCCCTTAGCTCCTACGAGCAGTACTTC.

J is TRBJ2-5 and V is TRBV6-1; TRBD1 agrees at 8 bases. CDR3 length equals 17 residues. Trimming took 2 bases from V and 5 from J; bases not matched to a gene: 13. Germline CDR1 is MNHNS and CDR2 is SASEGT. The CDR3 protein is CASSEFSGQGWGETQYF. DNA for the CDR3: TGTGCCAGCAGTGAATTTTCAGGACAGGGATGGGGGGAGACCCAGTACTTC.